One and the same sample provided the 23 T cell receptor beta chains below, sequenced in a study of cytomegalovirus exposure and HLA in healthy donors. Vbeta (60) and Jbeta (13) primers were used in the PCR. The data were produced by immunoSEQ multiplex PCR, yet TCRdb's version contains in-frame clones alone and is incomplete. This table has about 59,000 clones, about 77% appearing once. The sequenced sample consisted of PBMCs. These receptor sequences come from a young man in good health and CMV-seropositive.

V usage is TRBV28 and J usage is TRBJ1-5; D is unresolved. V was trimmed by 6 bases and J by 7 bases, leaving 19 bases between them. The CDR3 covers 15 residues. CDR1 and CDR2 (germline): MDHEN, SYDVKM. CDR3 bases: TGTGCCAGCAGAACTCTGCTTCCCCAAACCCAGCCCCAGCATTTT. Translated, it gives CASRTLLPQTQPQHF.

V usage is TRBV5-6 and J usage is TRBJ2-2; TRBD2 matches 8 bases. The CDR3 has 14 amino acids. Germline V gives CDR1 SGHDT, CDR2 YYEEEE. V was pared by 4 bases and J by 7 bases, with 6 bases of the junction left unmatched. The CDR3 DNA follows: TGTGCCAGCAGCGTAGGACTAGCCAACGGGGAGCTGTTTTTT. Translation gives CASSVGLANGELFF.

The chain recombines TRBV7-2 with TRBJ1-3; 12 bases fit TRBD1. This CDR3 is 15 amino acids long. V gave up 5 bases and J gave up 4 bases; unmatched junction bases: 3. Per germline, CDR1 SGHTA and CDR2 FQGNSA. CDR3 sequence: CASSTGTGGGNTIYF. For the CDR3, the DNA is TGTGCCAGCAGCACCGGGACAGGGGGCGGAAACACCATATATTTT.

The rearrangement links TRBV6-5 to TRBJ2-7; 7 bases line up with TRBD1. The CDR3 consists of 14 residues. With 4 bases clipped from V and 6 bases from J, the junction kept 9 bases outside the gene matches. The germline V gene encodes CDR1 MNHEY and CDR2 SVGAGI. CDR3 bases: TGTGCCAGCAGTTCCCGACAGGGAAGAGTCGAGCAGTACTTC. It is translated as CASSSRQGRVEQYF.

This clone has more than one count but fewer than ten. The chain is built from TRBV19 and TRBJ1-3, with 9 nucleotides matching TRBD1. V trimming: 8 bases; J trimming: 4 bases; junction bases outside the gene matches: 6. Germline CDR1 and CDR2: LNHDA and SQIVND (reference sequence). CDR3 length equals 14 residues. CDR3 DNA: TGTGCCAGTTCACAGGGGGCGCGAGGAAACACCATATATTTT. This encodes CASSQGARGNTIYF.

The rearrangement joins TRBV4-3 to TRBJ1-3, with D perhaps matching TRBD1 (6 bases). Trimming took 0 bases from V and 8 from J, leaving 17 bases between them. The CDR3 runs to 16 residues. Germline loops: CDR1 LGHNA, CDR2 YSLEER. CDR3 amino acids: CASSQELGTFSDTIYF. Written as DNA, the CDR3 is TGCGCCAGCAGCCAAGAGTTGGGGACATTCTCGGACACCATATATTTT.

The chain links TRBV6-5 to TRBJ2-1, with D possibly matching TRBD1 (6 bases). V lost 0 bases and J lost 3, with 12 bases in between. Germline CDR1 MNHEY, CDR2 SVGAGI. The CDR3 spans 16 residues. The DNA for the CDR3 is TGTGCCAGCAGTTACTCGATGGACAGTTTCTACAATGAGCAGTTCTTC. This translates into CASSYSMDSFYNEQFF.

V and J are TRBV7-2 and TRBJ1-5, with D possibly being TRBD1 (6 bases). Germline CDR1 and CDR2: SGHTA and FQGNSA. V was cut by 5 bases and J by 2 bases, with 16 bases left in between. There are 16 residues in the CDR3. In DNA, the CDR3 is TGTGCCAGCAGCCTTAGGGCGGGGGGGCGCAATCAGCCCCAGCATTTT. Amino acid sequence: CASSLRAGGRNQPQHF.

The chain links TRBV15 to TRBJ2-3; 8 nucleotides agree with TRBD2. The CDR3 runs to 14 residues. The V and J ends lost 3 bases and 2 bases, in that order; junction bases with no gene match: 1. In germline, CDR1 is LNHNV, CDR2 YYDKDF (reference sequence). CDR3 residues: CATSSGGATDTQYF. The CDR3, as DNA: TGTGCCACCAGCAGCGGGGGGGCCACAGATACGCAGTATTTT.

This chain connects TRBV25-1 to TRBJ2-3; 11 bases line up with TRBD2. In germline, CDR1 is MGHDK, CDR2 SYGVNS. The CDR3 is 15 amino acids. J gave up 1 base and V 8 bases, and 5 bases lay outside the gene matches. The CDR3 region is CASVSGGAGTDTQYF. CDR3 nucleotide sequence: TGTGCCAGCGTTAGCGGGGGGGCGGGCACAGATACGCAGTATTTT.

This clone was recorded only once. The V call is TRBV7-2, the J call TRBJ1-1; 7 nucleotides line up with TRBD1. V shed 4 bases and J 8 bases; nucleotides not matched to a gene: 7. The CDR3 has 13 amino acids. The germline CDR1 and CDR2 sequences are SGHTA and FQGNSA. CDR3: CASSSNAGGEAFF. The CDR3 DNA follows: TGTGCCAGCAGCTCTAATGCAGGGGGAGAAGCTTTCTTT.

The chain uses TRBV20-1 and TRBJ2-7; possibly TRBD1 for D (5 bases). Germline lookup yields CDR1 DFQATT and CDR2 SNEGSKA (reference sequence). The CDR3 is 11 residues long. V lost 5 bases and J 4 bases, leaving 9 bases between the germline ends. The CDR3 is CSAADTYEQYF. As DNA, the CDR3 is TGCAGTGCTGCGGACACATACGAGCAGTACTTC.

This clone was recorded once. This sample also contains other DNA sequences that code for the same CDR3. The CDR3 here is CAWSLRGNTEAFF. The CDR3 DNA reads TGTGCCTGGAGTTTGCGGGGTAACACTGAAGCTTTCTTT. The gene calls are TRBV30 and TRBJ1-1; D unclear. The germline V and J ends were trimmed by 2 bases and 2 bases, with 9 bases remaining between them. Germline CDR1 is GTSNPN and CDR2 is SVGIG (reference sequence). CDR3 length: 13 residues.

This clone was counted only a few times. The V call is TRBV13, the J call TRBJ2-1; 7 bases fit TRBD2. This CDR3 comprises 14 residues. CDR1 PRHDT and CDR2 FYEKMQ come from the germline V gene (reference sequence). Losses at the gene ends were 4 bases for V and 1 base for J; bases not matched to a gene: 1. The CDR3 sequence is CASSSAGSYNEQFF. In nucleotides, the CDR3 is TGTGCCAGCAGCTCAGCGGGGTCCTACAATGAGCAGTTCTTC.

The V and J genes are TRBV28 and TRBJ2-7, with TRBD1 matching 10 bases. The CDR3 contains 17 residues. V trimming: 3 bases; J trimming: 3 bases; junction bases outside the gene matches: 11. The germline gives CDR1 MDHEN, CDR2 SYDVKM. Here the CDR3 DNA reads TGTGCCAGCAGTTTCTTCCCTGTGAGGACAGGGGGCTACGAGCAGTACTTC. Its translation: CASSFFPVRTGGYEQYF.

The V and J genes are TRBV4-3 and TRBJ2-7, with 9 bases identical to TRBD1. CDR3 length: 16 amino acids. The germline V gene has CDR1 LGHNA and CDR2 YSLEER. V was pared by 0 bases and J by 5 bases, with 8 bases of the junction left unmatched. The CDR3 sequence is CASSQDVITGGHEQYF. The CDR3 nucleotides are TGCGCCAGCAGCCAAGATGTAATCACAGGGGGCCACGAGCAGTACTTC.

The rearrangement joins TRBV7-2 to TRBJ1-1; 11 nucleotides line up with TRBD1. CDR1 is SGHTA, CDR2 FQGNSA, per germline. The CDR3 has 15 residues. V lost 5 bases, J lost 1 base, and 3 bases stayed unmatched. The CDR3 nucleotides read TGTGCCAGCAGCGGGACAGGGGGGACGAACACTGAAGCTTTCTTT. This translates into CASSGTGGTNTEAFF.

The chain combines TRBV7-6 with TRBJ2-1; D is perhaps TRBD2 (7 bases). V was shortened by 1 base and J by 2 bases, with 15 bases between the two germline ends. The CDR3 has 17 residues. CDR1 and CDR2 from the germline V gene are SGHVS and FNYEAQ. The CDR3 nucleotides read TGTGCCAGCAGCTTAGAATGGGGGGGCCCTACCTACAATGAGCAGTTCTTC. Translating gives CASSLEWGGPTYNEQFF.

This clone has just a few counts. CDR3 sequence: CASATGLGYTEAFF. For the CDR3, the DNA is TGTGCCAGCGCGACAGGGTTGGGGTACACTGAAGCTTTCTTT. The genes are TRBV6-1 and TRBJ1-1, with 7 bases matching TRBD1. The length of the CDR3 is 14 residues. V lost 8 bases and J lost 3; bases outside the gene matches: 9. CDR1 is MNHNS, CDR2 SASEGT, per germline.

The V call is TRBV7-9, the J call TRBJ2-7, with TRBD1 matching over 8 bases. Germline V gene data show CDR1 as SEHNR and CDR2 as FQNEAQ (reference sequence). V shed 5 bases, J shed 6 bases, and the junction held 18 bases outside the gene matches. The CDR3 length is 17 residues. The CDR3 sequence is CASSKKVWTGYDGEQYF. The CDR3 DNA reads as TGTGCCAGCAGCAAAAAGGTCTGGACAGGGTATGATGGCGAGCAGTACTTC.

The chain is built from TRBV10-3 and TRBJ1-1, with 7 bases matching TRBD1. Germline V gene sequence: CDR1 ENHRY, CDR2 SYGVKD. V was clipped by 6 bases and J by 5 bases; unmatched bases: 6. The CDR3 contains 13 residues. CDR3 nucleotides: TGTGCCATCAGAGACAACAGGGGAACTGAAGCTTTCTTT. Protein product: CAIRDNRGTEAFF.

The chain has TRBV5-1 and TRBJ2-7; 9 bases fit TRBD1. Trimming at V came to 3 bases and at J to 4 bases, leaving 5 bases not matched to a gene. CDR1 SGHRS and CDR2 YFSETQ come from the germline V gene. This CDR3 region has 14 residues. CDR3 bases: TGCGCCAGCAGCTCCCCGGGACAGGGTTACGAGCAGTACTTC. Translated, it gives CASSSPGQGYEQYF. The full variable domain, with the rest looked up from reference TRBV5-1 and TRBJ2-7, is KAGVTQTPRYLIKTRGQQVTLSCSPISGHRSVSWYQQTPGQGLQFLFEYFSETQRNKGNFPGRFSGRQFSNSRSEMNVSTLELGDSALYLCASSSPGQGYEQYFGPGTRLTVT.

This rearrangement joins TRBV2 to TRBJ2-3, with TRBD2 identical over 7 bases. The CDR3 covers 17 residues. Trimming at V came to 5 bases and at J to 2 bases, leaving 13 bases not matched to a gene. Per the germline V gene, CDR1 is SNHLY and CDR2 is FYNNEI. CDR3 loop: CASSFGGGPAYTDTQYF. Here the CDR3 DNA reads TGTGCCAGCAGTTTTGGGGGGGGACCTGCTTACACAGATACGCAGTATTTT.